This T cell receptor (beta chain) was sequenced in a study of blood T cells in healthy people across ages. Combining a sample-barcoded 5' primer with a J-beta primer mix, a second PCR ran for roughly 6 to 12 cycles. A single record per CDR3 protein comes from TCRdb applying MiXCR to the 5' RACE reads. The sample consists of approximately 1.5 million distinct CDR3 sequences, under 55% of them appearing once. The table lists this clonotype with a few counts. This CDR3 is 15 amino acids long. Trimming took off 5 bases at V and 5 bases at J, with 15 bases between the two ends. CDR1 is SGHVS and CDR2 is FNYEAQ in the germline V gene.

The chain uses TRBV7-6 and TRBJ1-4; D not certain. The clonotype comes from a woman between 18 and 30 years old in good health. Material: blood. The CDR3 reads CASSPFTGSNEKLFF. CDR3 in DNA: TGTGCCAGCAGCCCCTTCACGGGTTCGAATGAAAAACTGTTTTTT.